This T cell receptor beta chain was sequenced during a study of cytomegalovirus exposure and HLA in healthy donors. Only one count was recorded for this clone. Its matching antigen is unknown. Study conclusions and caveats: Cytomegalovirus association was assigned to under 200 TCR beta chains. It was confirmed in vitro that three of the CMV-associated chains were specific for CMV antigens. Reports indicated that the classifier achieved high specificity and sensitivity in diagnosing cytomegalovirus status.

The V gene lost 8 bases and the J gene lost 0 bases, with 15 bases spanning the gap. CDR3 length equals 15 residues. Per germline, CDR1 ENHRY and CDR2 SYGVKD. Assay: immunoSEQ multiplex PCR; the TCRdb copy retains only in-frame clones and omits some. The repertoire consists of about 150,000 clones, with about 94% occurring once and the leading ten covering 1.5% to 2%. Sequencing used PBMCs. This chain uses TRBV10-3 with TRBJ2-3; a weak D match, TRBD1 (6 bases). The source of this sequence is a man between 18 and 29 years old in good health and CMV-seropositive. The CDR3 is CAIGPGQGSTDTQYF. In DNA form, the CDR3 reads TGTGCCATCGGACCGGGGCAGGGGAGCACAGATACGCAGTATTTT.